What follows describes a single T cell receptor (beta chain). This clonotype was counted at least ten times. Its antigen specificity is not known. It has no much larger one-base neighbor in the sample; base qualities were not kept. The data originate from a study of beta chain bispecific antibodies for T cell cancers (dated by TCRdb to the early 2020s). A note on the overall study: Healthy donor T cells were cocultured with T cell leukemia lines and bispecific antibodies, then TRBV sequencing of surviving cells measured the depletion of each TRBV family. Surface TRBV12 (TRBV12-3) was expressed on Jurkat cells, and surface TRBV5-5 was expressed on HPB-ALL cells.

What the work shows at the level of the full study, not this receptor alone: Leukemia cell line cells were mixed with normal T cells in each sequenced sample, and most of the targeted TRBV signal was derived from the leukemia cells rather than from the normal T cells. Cross-reactivity of the anti-TRBV5-5 antibody with TRBV5-6 was attributed to high sequence similarity between the two genes.

For approximately three days, T cells were expanded from blood mononuclear cells using either the anti-CD3 antibody OKT3 or CD3/CD28 Dynabeads. The expanded T cells were grown in RPMI 1640 containing approximately 10% fetal bovine serum, recombinant human IL-2 (around 92 IU/ml) and IL-7 (around 4.6 ng/ml). Each coculture mixed some 50,000 target cells and some 50,000 normal T cells with bispecific antibody in approximately 100 ul and was incubated at 37 degrees C for under 20 hours. Each bispecific antibody consisted of two single-chain variable fragments expressed in a single-chain diabody format with a His tag. The effector T cells were obtained from healthy human donors, with peripheral blood mononuclear cells isolated from leukapheresis samples by Ficoll density gradient centrifugation. From cysteine to phenylalanine, the CDR3 is 16 amino acids long. The CDR3 DNA has 48 bases and is translated from base 1. After removal of 2 bases from V and 0 bases from J, the junction retains 4 bases not matched to a gene. The germline V gene specifies MNHEY as CDR1 and SVGAGI as CDR2.

The libraries included unique molecular identifier barcodes, and the barcodes were used to quantify clonotypes. Qiagen AllPrep DNA/RNA Micro kits were used to isolate total RNA, and an Agilent TapeStation was used to check RNA quality. TCR beta libraries were built by 5' RACE: cDNA synthesis followed by two PCR steps using TCR beta constant-region gene-specific primers. An Illumina MiSeq platform was used to sequence the TCR beta libraries. Under the source paper's analysis protocol: MIGEC, MiXCR and VDJtools were used to process the reads. Clonotype frequency was computed as the clonotype's share of unique molecular identifiers among all unique molecular identifiers in the sample. Any TRBV gene that IMGT lists as a pseudogene or open reading frame, and is therefore nonfunctional, such as TRBV1, TRBV12-1 and TRBV21, was left out. TCRdb reanalyzed the raw reads on its own, using fastp at Q25 for trimming and MiXCR for clone calling, and kept in-frame beta chains. Each CDR3 protein gets just one entry, which takes the most common genes and DNA from the rows behind it. The V and J calls follow TCRdb's processing rather than the paper's. The sample table lists about 20,000 distinct CDR3 sequences, about 2.7% of them with a count of one. The ten largest account for more than 30% of the sample.

Sequences were obtained from healthy donor T cells cultured with leukemia cells. This receptor was obtained from a human donor in good health. Some clones in this sample may be carry-over from other donors' samples. The rearranged chain carries TRBV6-5 and TRBJ2-5, and 9 bases in between align with TRBD2. The CDR3 region has the sequence CASSYLASGDQETQYF. The nucleotides are TGTGCCAGCAGTTACCTGGCTAGCGGGGACCAAGAGACCCAGTACTTC.